Listed here is a single TCR beta chain. The antigen is unknown. The entry originates in a study of T cell responses to AZD1222 COVID-19 vaccine. The repertoire was sequenced with immunoSEQ multiplex PCR; TCRdb's copy has only in-frame clones and lacks some. Of some 55,000 clones listed, nearly 90% are singletons. Germline-derived CDR1 and CDR2 are KGHSH and LQKENI. The CDR3 sequence is 15 residues long. V lost 0 bases and J lost 4, with 12 bases in between. Study-level results: In a largely white British group with more females than males, clonal diversity was possibly underestimated.

The source is an adult in good health. V usage is TRBV18 and J usage is TRBJ1-1; D not resolved. Sequencing was performed on peripheral blood, taken on day 0 of AZD1222 vaccination. In DNA form, the CDR3 reads TGTGCCAGCTCACCACCTGGGCCCCGGGGCACTGAAGCTTTCTTT. Amino acid sequence: CASSPPGPRGTEAFF.